A single sample gave rise to the 32 T cell receptor beta chains below, sequenced in a study of T cell responses to AZD1222 COVID-19 vaccine. The method was immunoSEQ multiplex PCR; TCRdb's version includes in-frame clones alone and lacks a portion of them. The profile shows some 100,000 clones, 80% to 90% of them singletons. The source material was peripheral blood, sampled 28 days after the second AZD1222 dose. These receptors were collected from an adult who received the AZD1222 COVID-19 vaccine.

The chain uses TRBV5-1 and TRBJ1-3; D unresolved. The CDR3 spans 13 residues. Trimming took off 1 base at V and 1 base at J, with 3 bases between the two ends. Germline CDR1 SGHRS, CDR2 YFSETQ. DNA for the CDR3: TGCGCCAGCAGCTTGACATCTGGAAACACCATATATTTT. This encodes CASSLTSGNTIYF.

The gene calls are TRBV27 and TRBJ1-1, with D unresolved. The CDR3 totals 14 residues. The V and J ends lost 3 bases and 1 base respectively, with 9 bases between them. Germline CDR1 MNHEY, CDR2 SMNVEV (reference sequence). The CDR3 DNA reads TGTGCCAGCAGTTTGGTGGCGGCGAACACTGAAGCTTTCTTT. It yields the protein CASSLVAANTEAFF.

The gene calls are TRBV6-5 and TRBJ2-7, with 7 positions matching TRBD1. The CDR3 contains 14 residues. Germline loops: CDR1 MNHEY, CDR2 SVGAGI. V was pared by 5 bases and J by 3 bases, with 7 bases of the junction left unmatched. The CDR3 sequence is CASSKTGQIYEQYF. CDR3 nucleotides: TGTGCCAGCAGTAAAACGGGACAGATCTACGAGCAGTACTTC.

The chain uses TRBV6-4 and TRBJ2-2; 10 nucleotides line up with TRBD1. The V and J ends lost 2 bases and 6 bases, in that order; junction bases with no gene match: 3. This CDR3 has 15 amino acids. Germline CDR1 is MRHNA and CDR2 is SNTAGT. Here the CDR3 reads CASSDGQGGSGELFF. CDR3 DNA sequence: TGTGCCAGCAGTGACGGACAGGGGGGATCCGGGGAGCTGTTTTTT.

The chain uses TRBV30 and TRBJ1-5; no firm D call. Germline V gene lookup returns CDR1 GTSNPN and CDR2 SVGIG (reference sequence). The CDR3 spans 14 residues. Deletions cut 6 bases from V and 3 bases from J, with 15 bases between. CDR3 in amino acids: CACRGPSSNQPQHF. The CDR3 region has the DNA TGTGCCTGCCGTGGGCCCAGCTCCAATCAGCCCCAGCATTTT.

This clone has only one observation. The V gene is TRBV29-1, the J gene TRBJ2-7; 8 nucleotides align to TRBD2. The length of the CDR3 is 14 residues. Germline-derived CDR1 and CDR2 are SQVTM and ANQGSEA. With 3 bases clipped from V and 2 bases from J, the junction kept 6 bases outside the gene matches. The CDR3 sequence is CSVDGGGQTYEQYF. CDR3 coding DNA: TGCAGCGTTGATGGCGGGGGGCAAACCTACGAGCAGTACTTC.

This chain uses TRBV6-5 with TRBJ1-4; D uncertain. Per germline, CDR1 MNHEY and CDR2 SVGAGI. The CDR3 runs 14 residues. V gave up 4 bases and J gave up 0 bases, with 6 bases separating them. The CDR3 is CASSWATTNEKLFF. CDR3 coding DNA: TGTGCCAGCAGTTGGGCAACAACTAATGAAAAACTGTTTTTT.

The gene calls are TRBV27 and TRBJ1-5; no reliable D call. Trimming removed 4 bases from V and 0 bases from J, with 4 bases in between. This CDR3 has 13 amino acids. Germline CDR1 MNHEY, CDR2 SMNVEV (reference sequence). The CDR3 region is CASSYNSNQPQHF. The CDR3 DNA reads TGTGCCAGCAGTTACAATAGCAATCAGCCCCAGCATTTT.

This clone was recorded only once. The chain couples TRBV21-1 to TRBJ1-6. TRBV21-1 is labeled a pseudogene. The CDR3 contains 12 residues. Here the CDR3 reads CASIPGGLALHF. CDR3 DNA: TGTGCCAGCATCCCAGGAGGACTTGCGCTCCACTTT.

V usage is TRBV4-1 and J usage is TRBJ2-3, with D maybe TRBD1 (6 bases). This CDR3 comprises 17 residues. Germline CDR1 MGHRA, CDR2 YSYEKL. V was pared by 0 bases and J by 0 bases, with 13 bases between. CDR3 sequence reads: CASSQEITGTSTDTQYF. DNA for the CDR3: TGCGCCAGCAGCCAAGAGATTACCGGGACAAGCACAGATACGCAGTATTTT.

The J gene is TRBJ2-3, the V gene TRBV6-2 or TRBV6-3; no definite D call. There are 14 residues in the CDR3. Germline CDR1 reads MNHEY; CDR2 reads SVGEGT. Between the trimmed V and J ends, which lost 6 bases and 2 bases, there was a span of 12 bases. The CDR3 coding sequence is TGTGCCAGCAGGCCTGAATACAACACAGATACGCAGTATTTT. Translated: CASRPEYNTDTQYF.

This clone was observed once. The chain carries TRBV6-5 and TRBJ1-5; D ambiguous. The CDR3 length is 15 residues. The germline CDR1 and CDR2 sequences are MNHEY and SVGAGI. The V gene lost 6 bases and the J gene lost 0 bases, with 12 bases spanning the gap. CDR3 in DNA: TGTGCCAGCAGCGACAATAGTATTAGCAATCAGCCCCAGCATTTT. It codes for CASSDNSISNQPQHF.

Remarks on this clone: Other DNA variants within this sample encode the same CDR3. The J gene is TRBJ2-7, the V gene TRBV19; D might be TRBD1 (7 bases). Germline CDR1 is LNHDA and CDR2 is SQIVND (reference sequence). V lost 3 bases and J lost 3, with 12 bases in between. The CDR3 is 14 residues long. The CDR3 DNA follows: TGTGCCAGTAGTATTGGAGGGGGCGTCTACGAGCAGTACTTC. This sequence encodes CASSIGGGVYEQYF.

The chain links TRBV7-9 to TRBJ2-1; no reliable D call. CDR3 length: 18 residues. Trimming took off 4 bases at V and 0 bases at J, with 19 bases between the two ends. Germline CDR1 SEHNR, CDR2 FQNEAQ (reference sequence). Written as DNA, the CDR3 is TGTGCCAGCAGCTCCGCTCGCGGCTCCACGAGCTCCTACAATGAGCAGTTCTTC. Translating it yields CASSSARGSTSSYNEQFF. Full variable domain (rest looked up from reference TRBV7-9 and TRBJ2-1): DTGVSQNPRHKITKRGQNVTFRCDPISEHNRLYWYRQTLGQGPEFLTYFQNEAQLEKSRLLSDRFSAERPKGSFSTLEIQRTEQGDSAMYLCASSSARGSTSSYNEQFFGPGTRLTVL.

The chain has TRBV4-2 and TRBJ2-1; maybe TRBD1 (5 bases). The V end was cut by 4 bases, the J end by 10 bases, with 14 bases between. The CDR3 contains 13 residues. Germline CDR1 is LGHNA and CDR2 is YNFKEQ. In DNA, the CDR3 is TGTGCCAGCAGCCGTCAGGGTTCGCCGGAGCAGTTCTTC. This translates into CASSRQGSPEQFF.

The chain combines TRBV11-2 with TRBJ2-5; a possible D gene is TRBD1 (6 bases). The CDR3 is made up of 14 amino acids. V lost 6 bases, J lost 4 bases, and 15 bases lay in between. Germline CDR1 is SGHAT and CDR2 is FQNNGV. CDR3 DNA: TGTGCCAGCAGACAGGGTGGGGCAGGAGAGACCCAGTACTTC. Its translation is CASRQGGAGETQYF.

The gene calls are TRBV19 and TRBJ1-4; 8 bases are shared with TRBD1. The trim removed 1 base at V and 4 bases at J, leaving 5 bases unmatched. Germline CDR1 is LNHDA and CDR2 is SQIVND (reference sequence). The CDR3 is 16 residues long. CDR3 region: CASSIAAGTGNEKLFF. The DNA for the CDR3 is TGTGCCAGTAGTATAGCTGCCGGGACAGGTAATGAAAAACTGTTTTTT. The full variable domain, its missing parts supplied by reference TRBV19 and TRBJ1-4, is DGGITQSPKYLFRKEGQNVTLSCEQNLNHDAMYWYRQDPGQGLRLIYYSQIVNDFQKGDIAEGYSVSREKKESFPLTVTSAQKNPTAFYLCASSIAAGTGNEKLFFGSGTQLSVL.

V and J are TRBV2 and TRBJ2-2; D unclear. V was trimmed by 0 bases and J by 1 base, leaving 9 bases between them. Germline loops: CDR1 SNHLY, CDR2 FYNNEI. The CDR3 spans 16 residues. CDR3 protein: CASSEAGPGNTGELFF. Written as DNA, the CDR3 is TGTGCCAGCAGTGAAGCGGGCCCCGGGAACACCGGGGAGCTGTTTTTT.

This rearrangement joins TRBV7-6 to TRBJ2-7; 7 bases line up with TRBD1. V was pared by 4 bases and J by 5 bases, with 14 bases of the junction left unmatched. Germline V gives CDR1 SGHVS, CDR2 FNYEAQ. There are 16 residues in the CDR3. In DNA, the CDR3 is TGTGCCAGCAGCTCGATTAAGGGCAGGGGGAGCGACGAGCAGTACTTC. It encodes CASSSIKGRGSDEQYF.

The chain employs TRBV2 and TRBJ2-7; 9 bases are shared with TRBD2. Losses at the gene ends were 6 bases for V and 2 bases for J; bases not matched to a gene: 11. CDR1 is SNHLY and CDR2 is FYNNEI in the germline V gene. The CDR3 extends over 16 amino acids. CDR3 in amino acids: CASSPLAGWTPYEQYF. CDR3 nucleotides: TGTGCCAGCAGCCCCCTAGCGGGATGGACCCCCTACGAGCAGTACTTC.

This chain links TRBV12-3 or TRBV12-4 with TRBJ2-5; D gene ambiguous. Trimming removed 3 bases from V and 6 bases from J, with 8 bases in between. The CDR3 spans 12 residues. CDR3 nucleotides: TGTGCCAGCAGTTTCGTGGGGAAGACCCAGTACTTC. This codes for CASSFVGKTQYF.

The CDR3: CAWSRSSDTQYF. The CDR3 coding sequence is TGTGCCTGGAGTAGAAGCTCAGATACGCAGTATTTT. The chain is built from TRBV30 and TRBJ2-3; D ambiguous. The CDR3 loop spans 12 amino acids. Trimming took off 2 bases at V and 4 bases at J, with 7 bases between the two ends. Germline assignment: CDR1 GTSNPN and CDR2 SVGIG (reference sequence).

This sequence joins TRBV7-9 and TRBJ2-1; D is perhaps TRBD1 (6 bases). This CDR3 has 16 residues. Deletions cut 4 bases from V and 0 bases from J, with 13 bases between. Germline V gives CDR1 SEHNR, CDR2 FQNEAQ (reference sequence). CDR3 coding DNA: TGTGCCAGCAGCTCCAACAGGGCGAGCTCCTACAATGAGCAGTTCTTC. Protein: CASSSNRASSYNEQFF.

This chain uses TRBV6-5 with TRBJ1-1; D is unresolved. Germline CDR1 and CDR2: MNHEY and SVGAGI. This CDR3 has 15 residues. V lost 0 bases to trimming and J lost 4 bases, with 12 bases between them. CDR3 amino acids: CASSYSGEVRTEAFF. The CDR3 nucleotides are TGTGCCAGCAGTTACTCCGGGGAGGTACGCACTGAAGCTTTCTTT.

The chain joins TRBV11-1 to TRBJ2-3; no firm D call. The CDR3 totals 13 residues. V was trimmed by 5 bases and J by 6 bases, leaving 12 bases between them. The germline V gene encodes CDR1 SGHAT and CDR2 FQDESV (reference sequence). This CDR3 is CASSLEVWDTQYF. For the CDR3, the DNA is TGTGCCAGCAGCCTAGAGGTATGGGATACGCAGTATTTT. The whole variable domain, remainder taken from reference TRBV11-1 and TRBJ2-3, is EAEVAQSPRYKITEKSQAVAFWCDPISGHATLYWYRQILGQGPELLVQFQDESVVDDSQLPKDRFSAERLKGVDSTLKIQPAELGDSAMYLCASSLEVWDTQYFGPGTRLTVL.

The V gene is TRBV24-1, the J gene TRBJ1-1; D is possibly TRBD1 (5 bases). The CDR3 length is 12 residues. Trimming pared 7 bases from V and 8 bases from J, leaving 13 bases between. CDR1 is KGHDR, CDR2 SFDVKD, per germline. The CDR3 reads CATRGDGLEAFF. In DNA form, the CDR3 reads TGTGCCACCAGGGGGGACGGACTAGAAGCTTTCTTT.

This rearrangement joins TRBV5-1 to TRBJ2-6; D is ambiguous. Germline loops: CDR1 SGHRS, CDR2 YFSETQ. The CDR3 has 16 residues. The ends were cut back, 0 bases at V and 2 bases at J, with 9 bases in the middle. In DNA, the CDR3 is TGCGCCAGCAGCTTGGGTTTGGAAACTGGGGCCAACGTCCTGACTTTC. Its translation: CASSLGLETGANVLTF.

The CDR3 bases are TGTGCCTGGAGCCTGGACAGGAGGAAGGGCTACACCTTC. Translation gives CAWSLDRRKGYTF. The V and J genes are TRBV30 and TRBJ1-2; 7 bases are a match to TRBD1. The CDR3 is made up of 13 amino acids. V was pared by 3 bases and J by 8 bases, with 9 bases of the junction left unmatched. Germline lookup yields CDR1 GTSNPN and CDR2 SVGIG (reference sequence).

The table lists this clone with a few counts. Here the CDR3 DNA reads TGTGCCACCAGTGCGGGGGGTGAGACCCAGTACTTC. It codes for CATSAGGETQYF. The genes are TRBV24-1 and TRBJ2-5; 7 positions agree with TRBD2. J gave up 5 bases and V 5 bases, and 1 base lay outside the gene matches. The CDR3 spans 12 residues. CDR1 and CDR2 (germline): KGHDR, SFDVKD.

Here the CDR3 reads CATSDPGTGPYGYTF. The CDR3, as DNA: TGTGCCACCAGTGATCCCGGGACAGGTCCCTATGGCTACACCTTC. The rearrangement joins TRBV24-1 to TRBJ1-2; 8 bases match TRBD1. This CDR3 is 15 amino acids long. Germline V gene data show CDR1 as KGHDR and CDR2 as SFDVKD. J was trimmed by 4 bases and V by 3 bases; bases with no gene match: 6.

The V and J genes are TRBV2 and TRBJ1-2; D gene uncertain. This CDR3 comprises 13 residues. Germline CDR1 reads SNHLY; CDR2 reads FYNNEI. Trimming took off 8 bases at V and 0 bases at J, with 10 bases between the two ends. CDR3 amino acids: CASVGRPNYGYTF. The DNA for the CDR3 is TGTGCCAGCGTGGGGAGACCTAACTATGGCTACACCTTC. Filled out from reference TRBV2 and TRBJ1-2, the complete variable domain reads EPEVTQTPSHQVTQMGQEVILRCVPISNHLYFYWYRQILGQKVEFLVSFYNNEISEKSEIFDDQFSVERPDGSNFTLKIRSTKLEDSAMYFCASVGRPNYGYTFGSGTRLTVV.

V usage is TRBV9 and J usage is TRBJ2-7; D tentatively fits TRBD1 or TRBD2 (7 bases each). The V and J ends lost 4 bases and 5 bases respectively, with 28 bases between them. The CDR3 covers 18 residues. Germline CDR1 and CDR2: SGDLS and YYNGEE. In DNA, the CDR3 is TGTGCCAGCAGCCCATACCCAGGGGGGGGTAACAGAGGCGACGAGCAGTACTTC. Its translation: CASSPYPGGGNRGDEQYF. Looking up the rest from reference TRBV9 and TRBJ2-7 gives the full variable domain: DSGVTQTPKHLITATGQRVTLRCSPRSGDLSVYWYQQSLDQGLQFLIQYYNGEERAKGNILERFSAQQFPDLHSELNLSSLELGDSALYFCASSPYPGGGNRGDEQYFGPGTRLTVT.